The rows below give T cell receptor beta chains drawn from one sample of a study of blood T cell repertoires in COVID-19. Produced via immunoSEQ multiplex PCR; TCRdb's table is partial and in-frame only. The repertoire has 200,000 or so clones, almost 85% of them found once; the top ten carry 6.9%. Sequences were obtained from peripheral blood. The receptors stem from a human donor with acute or convalescent COVID-19. The donor label of this sample is uncertain. Both conserved end residues are part of each CDR3. The D gene is left open where the match is weak. The size entry is marked missing in some rows and otherwise reads once, few, many or a size class.

- | TRBD1 | TRBJ2-7 | TRBV4-3 | TGCGCCAGCAGCCAAGGGACAGGGGGCTCCGAGCAGTACTTC | CASSQGTGGSEQYF
once | TRBD1 | TRBJ1-6 | TRBV5-1 | TGCGCCAGCAGCCCACAGGGGCGGGATAATTCACCCCTCCACTTT | CASSPQGRDNSPLHF
- | - | TRBJ2-3 | TRBV10-3 | TGTGCCATCAGTGGGGGGGAGGCCCCGGGCACAGATACGCAGTATTTT | CAISGGEAPGTDTQYF
- | - | TRBJ2-2 | TRBV29-1 | TGCAGCGGAGCCTTTGGGCTGGTCCCCGGGGAGCTGTTTTTT | CSGAFGLVPGELFF
- | TRBD2 | TRBJ2-7 | TRBV28 | TGTGCCAGCAGTACCTCGTTAGCGGGGGAGCAGTACTTC | CASSTSLAGEQYF
- | - | TRBJ1-4 | TRBV10-3 | TGTGCCATCAGTGAGACCGCGGGGGGCAATGAAAAACTGTTTTTT | CAISETAGGNEKLFF
- | - | TRBJ1-1 | TRBV5-1 | TGCGCCAGCAGCCGCGGACCGGGACAAAACACTGAAGCTTTCTTT | CASSRGPGQNTEAFF
- | - | TRBJ2-5 | TRBV30 | TGTGCCTGGAGTGTTGCAACAGTACGGCAAGAGACCCAGTACTTC | CAWSVATVRQETQYF
- | - | TRBJ2-6 | TRBV4-2 | TGTGCCAGCAGCCGAGACGGAGCAAGCTCTGGGGCCAACGTCCTGACTTTC | CASSRDGASSGANVLTF
- | - | TRBJ1-3 | TRBV19 | TGTGCCAGTAAACAGGGAACGCTAGGATTGTCTGGAAACACCATATATTTT | CASKQGTLGLSGNTIYF
once | - | TRBJ1-5 | TRBV28 | TGTGCCAGCAGGGCTGGACAGTCCAATCAGCCCCAGCATTTT | CASRAGQSNQPQHF
- | - | TRBJ1-5 | TRBV30 | TGTGCCTGGAGTCATAGGGAAGGGGGAAATCAGCCCCAGCATTTT | CAWSHREGGNQPQHF
once | - | TRBJ1-6 | TRBV2 | TGTGCCAGCAACTCCCGGGACAACATCAATTCACCCCTCCACTTT | CASNSRDNINSPLHF
few | - | TRBJ1-3 | TRBV3-1/TRBV3-2 | TGTGCCAGCAGCCCCCAGGGCCAGGGCCCTGGAAACACCATATATTTT | CASSPQGQGPGNTIYF
- | TRBD2 | TRBJ2-3 | TRBV5-1 | TGCGCCAGCAGCCAGGGACTAGCGGGAGAGTCAGATACGCAGTATTTT | CASSQGLAGESDTQYF
- | - | TRBJ1-2 | TRBV28 | TGTGCCAGCAGGACAGCTTCTAACTATGGCTACACCTTC | CASRTASNYGYTF
- | - | TRBJ2-5 | TRBV15 | TGTGCCACCAGTCCAGCGGTTAGGCGGGAAGAGACCCAGTACTTC | CATSPAVRREETQYF
- | - | TRBJ2-5 | TRBV7-2 | TGTGCCAGCAGCAGACAGGTCTGGGAGACCCAGTACTTC | CASSRQVWETQYF
- | TRBD2 | TRBJ2-5 | TRBV9 | TGTGCCAGCAGCGTAGCTAGCGGGAGTTCTAGGGAGACCCAGTACTTC | CASSVASGSSRETQYF
- | - | TRBJ2-7 | TRBV21-1 | TGTGCCAGCAGCAAATTGGGACTAGCCTCCTCCCACAAGCAGTACTTC | CASSKLGLASSHKQYF
- | TRBD2 | TRBJ2-7 | TRBV12-3/TRBV12-4 | TGTGCCAGCAGCCCGGGAGGGTACGAGCAGTACTTC | CASSPGGYEQYF
many | - | TRBJ2-2 | TRBV7-9 | TGTGCCAGCAGCCCCGTGAGGGCGAACACCGGGGAGCTGTTTTTT | CASSPVRANTGELFF
- | TRBD1 | TRBJ1-6 | TRBV9 | TGTGCCAGCCAGGGACAGGACAATTCACCCCTCCACTTT | CASQGQDNSPLHF
- | - | TRBJ2-5 | TRBV5-1 | TGCGCCAGCAGCTTATCGTACCAAGAGACCCAGTACTTC | CASSLSYQETQYF
- | - | TRBJ2-2 | TRBV3-1/TRBV3-2 | TGTGCCAGCAGCCAAGAGCGGGGCACGAACACCGGGGAGCTGTTTTTT | CASSQERGTNTGELFF
- | - | TRBJ2-1 | TRBV7-2 | TGTGCCAGCAGCGTACGACAGACTCCCGGTAATGAGCAGTTCTTC | CASSVRQTPGNEQFF